Below, 3 T cell receptor beta chains from the same sample are listed, as sequenced in a study of cytomegalovirus exposure and HLA in healthy donors. PCR involved 60 Vbeta and 13 Jbeta primers. Some clones are missing from TCRdb's copy, which holds only in-frame ones; the method was immunoSEQ multiplex PCR. The sample contains roughly 150,000 clones, around 73% of which appear only once. The sequenced sample was PBMCs. Every receptor here comes from a young woman in good health and CMV-seropositive.

The chain carries TRBV7-9 and TRBJ2-7, with 9 positions matching TRBD1. Losses at the gene ends were 5 bases for V and 0 bases for J; bases not matched to a gene: 8. Germline V lookup: CDR1 SEHNR, CDR2 FQNEAQ (reference sequence). The length of the CDR3 is 16 residues. Written as DNA, the CDR3 is TGTGCCAGCAGCCCCGGGACAGGGCCTTCCTCCTACGAGCAGTACTTC. The encoded protein is CASSPGTGPSSYEQYF.

CDR3 sequence (DNA): TGTGCCAGCAGCTTAGGACAGGACTTCAACTATGGCTACACCTTC. Protein sequence: CASSLGQDFNYGYTF. This rearrangement joins TRBV11-1 to TRBJ1-2; possible D gene TRBD1, 6 bases. This CDR3 contains 15 residues. Germline V CDR1 and CDR2: SGHAT, FQDESV (reference sequence). V was trimmed by 1 base and J by 2 bases, leaving 11 bases between them.

V is TRBV5-1 and J is TRBJ2-7, with 11 positions matching TRBD1. This CDR3 is 13 amino acids long. Trimming removed 4 bases from V and 5 bases from J; junction bases left unmatched: 2. Germline loops: CDR1 SGHRS, CDR2 YFSETQ. This CDR3 is CASSRDRGNEQYF. In nucleotides, the CDR3 is TGCGCCAGCAGCAGGGACAGGGGGAACGAGCAGTACTTC.